Listed below are T cell receptor beta chains from one sample, sequenced in a study of OX40 agonist ivuxolimab in advanced cancers. The assay was immunoSEQ multiplex PCR, and TCRdb's table has in-frame clones only and misses some. The sample shows approximately 22,000 clones, approximately 81% of them seen only once. Sequencing used CD4+ or CD8+ T cells sorted from blood, obtained in a trial of the OX40 agonist ivuxolimab. All receptors come from an adult with an advanced solid tumor such as melanoma, head and neck, liver or kidney cancer. Both conserved end residues are trimmed from each CDR3. Fields, in order: J gene, V gene, CDR3 protein.

J: TRBJ1-3; V: TRBV5-1; CDR3: ASSLEANSGNTIY
J: TRBJ2-7; V: TRBV19; CDR3: ASSSGQGFTYEQY
J: TRBJ1-1; V: TRBV27; CDR3: ASSLSAGGQLNTEAF
J: TRBJ2-7; V: TRBV7-6; CDR3: ASSAGVPTTYEQY
J: TRBJ2-7; V: TRBV4-1; CDR3: ASSSRDYDHEQY
J: TRBJ1-1; V: TRBV19; CDR3: ASSIDGETEAF
J: TRBJ2-2; V: TRBV27; CDR3: ASSFPQILAGENTGELF
J: TRBJ2-1; V: TRBV7-2; CDR3: ASSLVLQGKYNEQF
J: TRBJ1-2; V: TRBV27; CDR3: ASSWSTGADGYT
J: TRBJ1-6; V: TRBV27; CDR3: ASSPGQGTGSPLH
J: TRBJ1-1; V: TRBV5-4; CDR3: ASSLGKDTEAF
J: TRBJ2-7; V: TRBV25-1; CDR3: ASSLGQGSSYEQY
J: TRBJ2-3; V: TRBV2; CDR3: ATSTSGGGDTQY
J: TRBJ2-1; V: TRBV2; CDR3: ASRDWDRGRDEQF
J: TRBJ2-7; V: TRBV27; CDR3: ASSFWGSEQY
J: TRBJ1-3; V: TRBV4-1; CDR3: ASSQDRGPGNTIY
J: TRBJ1-2; V: TRBV4-2; CDR3: ASSLGTGASYT
J: .; V: TRBV6-5; CDR3: ASSTIYEQY
J: TRBJ2-1; V: TRBV4-1; CDR3: ASRETGGFYNEQF
J: TRBJ1-1; V: TRBV27; CDR3: ASSFGGDTEAF
J: TRBJ1-1; V: TRBV7-9; CDR3: ASSLDRVNTEAF
J: TRBJ1-1; V: TRBV6-5; CDR3: ASSYSGGVGEAF
J: TRBJ2-1; V: TRBV6-1; CDR3: ASSALAGGGDEQF
J: TRBJ1-5; V: TRBV4-2; CDR3: ASSLAGSGFVYSNQPQH
J: TRBJ1-5; V: TRBV27; CDR3: ASSFGGDQPQH
J: TRBJ1-5; V: TRBV9; CDR3: ASSVEGGQPQH
J: TRBJ2-5; V: TRBV5-8; CDR3: ASSSRRGGAYQETQY
J: TRBJ1-2; V: TRBV4-1; CDR3: ASSHAGTRYGYT
J: TRBJ2-5; V: TRBV18; CDR3: ASSPSRTQY
J: TRBJ1-1; V: TRBV10-2; CDR3: ASSESRSTEAF
J: TRBJ2-1; V: TRBV10-2; CDR3: ASSESAGGVNEQF
J: TRBJ2-1; V: TRBV7-6; CDR3: ASSPELAGLYNEQF
J: TRBJ1-5; V: TRBV6-5; CDR3: ASSPEPYSNQPQH
J: TRBJ2-7; V: TRBV6-1; CDR3: ATVPRGENYEQY
J: TRBJ1-5; V: TRBV19; CDR3: AVHQGYSNQPQH
J: TRBJ2-1; V: TRBV5-1; CDR3: ASSLDFLAGKEGDEQF
J: TRBJ2-3; V: TRBV27; CDR3: ASSQRSDTQY
J: TRBJ1-2; V: TRBV27; CDR3: ASSPAPPTGGYT
J: TRBJ2-7; V: TRBV5-1; CDR3: ASSRRAGVKDEQY
J: TRBJ2-3; V: TRBV29-1; CDR3: SVEVGTDTQY
J: TRBJ1-5; V: TRBV29-1; CDR3: SVEEGGNQPQH
J: TRBJ2-7; V: TRBV6-5; CDR3: ASSYSRGYEQY
J: TRBJ2-2; V: TRBV7-9; CDR3: ASSSWSDTGELF